Listed below are T cell receptor beta chains from one sample, sequenced in a study of shared clonotypes between healthy human individuals. Assay: immunoSEQ multiplex PCR; the TCRdb copy retains only in-frame clones and omits some. The sample records approximately 1,500,000 clones, more than 95% being singletons. What was sequenced was naive CD4+ T cells sorted from blood. Source of these receptors: a man aged 30 to 45 in good health. Both conserved end residues are part of each CDR3. Fields, in order: J gene, V gene, D gene, clone size, CDR3 DNA, CDR3 protein. The D gene is left open where the match is weak. Clone sizes are given selectively: once, few, many, or a class where the clone is expanded.

TRBJ2-1	TRBV20-1	.	.	TGCTCCTGGGCCCTCTACAATGAGCAGTTCTTC	CSWALYNEQFF
TRBJ2-7	TRBV4-3	.	.	TGCGCCAGCAGCCAAGAGATGGGGCGAACCTACGAGCAGTACTTC	CASSQEMGRTYEQYF
TRBJ2-3	TRBV5-1	TRBD2	.	TGCGCCAGCAGCGTTAGCGGGAGGAGCACAGATACGCAGTATTTT	CASSVSGRSTDTQYF
TRBJ1-4	TRBV9	.	.	TGTGCCAGCAGCCTAGGGGGGAATGAAAAACTGTTTTTT	CASSLGGNEKLFF
TRBJ2-7	TRBV7-9	.	.	TGTGCCAGCAGCTTCGGTTTCACGGTCTACGAGCAGTACTTC	CASSFGFTVYEQYF
TRBJ1-2	TRBV2	.	.	TGTGCCAGCATGAAGGGGATCATGCCAGGTGGCTACACCTTC	CASMKGIMPGGYTF
TRBJ2-2	TRBV5-1	TRBD2	.	TGCGCCAGCAGCTTGGCCGCCTCGGGACTAGTTGACACCGGGGAGCTGTTTTTT	CASSLAASGLVDTGELFF
TRBJ2-5	TRBV9	.	.	TGTGCCAGCAGCGTTCTACAGGGCGTTGGGGGGGCCCAGTACTTC	CASSVLQGVGGAQYF
TRBJ2-1	TRBV29-1	TRBD2	.	TGCAGCGTGGTAGCGGGAAGGTCCTACAATGAGCAGTTCTTC	CSVVAGRSYNEQFF
TRBJ2-5	TRBV18	TRBD2	.	TGTGCCAGCTCAAACATTTTGAGCGCGGGAGGGCTTGAGACCCAGTACTTC	CASSNILSAGGLETQYF
TRBJ1-3	TRBV30	.	once	TGTGCCTGGAAAAGCAGACCTATTGGACCCTCTGGAAACACCATATATTTT	CAWKSRPIGPSGNTIYF
TRBJ2-3	TRBV14	TRBD1	.	TGTGCCAGCAGCCGGACAGGGCCTGGGACAGATACGCAGTATTTT	CASSRTGPGTDTQYF
TRBJ2-1	TRBV2	.	.	TGTGCCAGCAGTAGGGACCCGGGCAATGAGCAGTTCTTC	CASSRDPGNEQFF
TRBJ2-4	TRBV13	TRBD2	.	TGTGCCAGCAGCCCACCCGGGACTAGCGGAAACATTCAGTACTTC	CASSPPGTSGNIQYF
TRBJ2-3	TRBV7-9	.	.	TGTGCCAGCAGCTTAGAAGGCGGGGACAATACAGATACGCAGTATTTT	CASSLEGGDNTDTQYF
TRBJ1-2	TRBV19	.	.	TGTGCCAGTAGTTTCCGCAGGGTGGAAGGCTACACCTTC	CASSFRRVEGYTF
TRBJ1-1	TRBV5-5	.	once	TGTGCCAGCAGCTTGTTCATGAACACTGAAGCTTTCTTT	CASSLFMNTEAFF
TRBJ2-7	TRBV27	.	.	TGTGCCAGCAGTTTAGCGCCGTCCACCTACGAGCAGTACTTC	CASSLAPSTYEQYF
TRBJ2-7	TRBV7-6	TRBD2	.	TGTGCCAGCAGCTTATTCGGGGGGGGTCCGAAGATCTCCTACGAGCAGTACTTC	CASSLFGGGPKISYEQYF
TRBJ2-1	TRBV5-1	TRBD2	.	TGCGCCAGCAGCTTTTCTAGCGGGAGAAGGGATGAGCAGTTCTTC	CASSFSSGRRDEQFF
TRBJ2-1	TRBV28	TRBD2	once	TGTGCCAGCAGTTTATCAGGTCGGACTAGCGGAAAAATGAGCTCCTACAATGAGCAGTTCTTC	CASSLSGRTSGKMSSYNEQFF
TRBJ2-1	TRBV2	TRBD2	.	TGTGCCAGCACCCCCGGGACTAGCGGGAGTTGGGCGTTTAATGAGCAGTTCTTC	CASTPGTSGSWAFNEQFF
TRBJ2-1	TRBV2	TRBD1	.	TGTGCCAGCAGTGAACTGTGGGACAGGGTCTACAATGAGCAGTTCTTC	CASSELWDRVYNEQFF
TRBJ1-3	TRBV28	.	.	TGTGCCAGCACCTCCTCCGAGCTGGCTGGAAACACCATATATTTT	CASTSSELAGNTIYF
TRBJ1-5	TRBV4-3	.	.	TGCGCCAGCAGCCAAGAGAGGCAGGGGAATCAGCCCCAGCATTTT	CASSQERQGNQPQHF
TRBJ1-1	TRBV2	.	.	TGTGCCAGCAGTGCCCGGCGGTCTGAAGCTTTCTTT	CASSARRSEAFF
TRBJ1-1	TRBV6-6	TRBD1	.	TGTGCCAGCAGTAACGAACAGGGGGCTGAAGCTTTCTTT	CASSNEQGAEAFF
TRBJ2-2	TRBV5-1	TRBD2	.	TGCGCCAGCGGGCGACTAGCGGGATTGGCCACCGGGGAGCTGTTTTTT	CASGRLAGLATGELFF
TRBJ1-1	TRBV5-1	.	.	TGCGCCAGCAGCTTGCAACAGCCGAACACTGAAGCTTTCTTT	CASSLQQPNTEAFF
TRBJ2-5	TRBV9	TRBD2	.	TGTGCCAGCAGCGTAGCTCCCGGGAGCGGGGTGGACCGAGAGACCCAGTACTTC	CASSVAPGSGVDRETQYF
TRBJ2-3	TRBV30	.	.	TGTGCCTGGAACTTGCGGGCAAGCACAGATACGCAGTATTTT	CAWNLRASTDTQYF
TRBJ2-7	TRBV12-5	TRBD2	.	TGTGCTAGTGGTTTGGTACCCCTCCCGGCGGGAGGGGAGCACGAGCAGTACTTC	CASGLVPLPAGGEHEQYF
TRBJ1-4	TRBV18	.	.	TGTGCCAGCTCGCCGGGGAGTCTACAAAAACTGTTTTTT	CASSPGSLQKLFF
TRBJ2-1	TRBV7-9	TRBD1	.	TGTGCCAGCAGCCCAACCCCGGGACAGGGGGTATTCTTC	CASSPTPGQGVFF
TRBJ1-5	TRBV6-1	TRBD1	.	TGTGCCAGCAGTCGGGACAGGGGGATGGCCCAGCATTTT	CASSRDRGMAQHF
TRBJ2-6	TRBV2	.	.	TGTGCCAGCAGAGGACTGGAACCTCTCTCTGGGGCCAACGTCCTGACTTTC	CASRGLEPLSGANVLTF
TRBJ2-7	TRBV15	.	.	TGTGCCACCAGCAGGGGTGCGAGCTCCTACGAGCAGTACTTC	CATSRGASSYEQYF
TRBJ1-2	TRBV7-8	.	.	TGTGCCAGCAGCTACCCTGGCTCGGGAGGCTACACCTTC	CASSYPGSGGYTF
TRBJ2-7	TRBV28	.	once	TGTGCCAGCAGTTTAATCCCGCTTCTAACAGAAGCCTACGAGCAGTACTTC	CASSLIPLLTEAYEQYF
TRBJ2-1	TRBV5-1	TRBD1	.	TGCGCCAGCAGCTTGGGACAGGGGGCATACAATGAGCAGTTCTTC	CASSLGQGAYNEQFF
TRBJ2-2	TRBV10-3	.	.	TGTGCCATCAGTGAGTTGTCACCCGGGGAGCTGTTTTTT	CAISELSPGELFF
TRBJ2-7	TRBV28	TRBD2	.	TGTGCCAGCACCCGGGGGACTAGCGGTTACGAGCAGTACTTC	CASTRGTSGYEQYF
TRBJ2-2	TRBV29-1	.	.	TGCAGCGTTGAAGGGACACTTCCAACCGGGGAGCTGTTTTTT	CSVEGTLPTGELFF
TRBJ2-3	TRBV7-9	.	.	TGTGCCAGCAGCTTGTCGGCAGGCACAGATACGCAGTATTTT	CASSLSAGTDTQYF
TRBJ2-1	TRBV11-2	TRBD2	.	TGTGCCAGCAGAGGACTAGCGGGAAGTCCATCCTACAATGAGCAGTTCTTC	CASRGLAGSPSYNEQFF
TRBJ2-5	TRBV10-3	TRBD1	.	TGTGCCATCAGTCCGGGGGACAGGGGCGATGGAGAGACCCAGTACTTC	CAISPGDRGDGETQYF
TRBJ2-2	TRBV5-4	.	.	TGTGCCAGCAGCTTGGTGAGCGGTCTTCCCGGGGAGCTGTTTTTT	CASSLVSGLPGELFF
TRBJ2-7	TRBV11-2	.	.	TGTGCCAGCAGCTTAGGACAGGTCTTCGAGCAGTACTTC	CASSLGQVFEQYF
TRBJ2-1	TRBV6-6	TRBD2	.	TGTGCCAGCAGGGAACTAGCGGGAGCCTCGAATGAGCAGTTCTTC	CASRELAGASNEQFF
TRBJ1-3	TRBV2	.	.	TGTGCCAGCAGTGAAACGAACACCATATATTTT	CASSETNTIYF
TRBJ2-7	TRBV5-4	.	.	TGTGCCAGCAGCCTGGGGCTACTAACCTACGAGCAGTACTTC	CASSLGLLTYEQYF
TRBJ1-3	TRBV15	TRBD1	.	TGTGCCACCAGCGGGCCCGGGACAGGGGTCCCGAAAAAATATTTT	CATSGPGTGVPKKYF
TRBJ2-1	TRBV11-2	TRBD2	once	TGTGCCAGCAGCTTAGTTGGCGGGAGATACAATGAGCAGTTCTTC	CASSLVGGRYNEQFF
TRBJ2-1	TRBV7-3	TRBD2	.	TGTGCCAGCAGCCTATATGGGACTAGCGGTTACAATGAGCAGTTCTTC	CASSLYGTSGYNEQFF
TRBJ2-7	TRBV5-6	.	.	TGTGCCAGCAGCGTGAGCAGGTTCTACGAGCAGTACTTC	CASSVSRFYEQYF
TRBJ1-5	TRBV6-6	TRBD1	.	TGTGCCAGCAGAGGGGACAGGCCAACCAATCAGCCCCAGCATTTT	CASRGDRPTNQPQHF
TRBJ2-1	TRBV5-4	.	.	TGTGCCAGCAGCGGGTACTCCTACAATGAGCAGTTCTTC	CASSGYSYNEQFF
TRBJ1-1	TRBV6-1	.	.	TGTGCCAGCTTCAGGAGTGTGAACACTGAAGCTTTCTTT	CASFRSVNTEAFF
TRBJ1-1	TRBV7-8	.	.	TGTGCCAGCAGCTTAGGTCAGGTCCACATGGCCTTGAACACTGAAGCTTTCTTT	CASSLGQVHMALNTEAFF
TRBJ2-7	TRBV2	TRBD1	.	TGTGCCAGCAGTAGGACAGGGGGTCTATACGAGCAGTACTTC	CASSRTGGLYEQYF